This is a list of T cell receptor beta chains from one sample in a study of cytomegalovirus exposure and HLA in healthy donors. Repertoires were generated with immunoSEQ multiplex PCR, while TCRdb's copy carries only in-frame clones and drops some. The sample carries about 110,000 clones, 70% to 80% recorded once. The sequencing sample was made of PBMCs. The receptor set was obtained from a man in his forties or fifties in good health and CMV-seropositive. Both conserved end residues are part of each CDR3. The D gene is left open where the match is weak. Part of the rows lack a size; the others show once, few, many or a class for expanded clones.

v_call	d_call	clone_size	j_call	cdr3_aa	cdr3_nt
TRBV2	-	-	TRBJ1-5	CASRADSNQPQHF	TGTGCCAGCAGAGCCGATAGCAATCAGCCCCAGCATTTT
TRBV11-2	-	-	TRBJ2-3	CASSLGALKRQYF	TGTGCCAGCAGCTTAGGGGCCCTGAAGAGGCAGTATTTT
TRBV19	-	-	TRBJ1-5	CASSIRQWSNQPQHF	TGTGCCAGTAGTATAAGACAGTGGAGCAATCAGCCCCAGCATTTT
TRBV19	-	-	TRBJ1-2	CASSIDRGFYGYTF	TGTGCCAGTAGTATAGACCGGGGTTTCTATGGCTACACCTTC
TRBV25-1	-	-	TRBJ2-7	CASSEGLRPTYEQYF	TGTGCCAGCAGTGAAGGGCTTAGGCCCACCTACGAGCAGTACTTC
TRBV7-2	-	few	TRBJ1-6	CASSFDAVLNSPLHF	TGTGCCAGCAGCTTTGATGCCGTACTTAACTCACCCCTCCACTTT
TRBV7-3	TRBD2	-	TRBJ2-7	CASSLRAGVTYEQYF	TGTGCCAGCAGCCTACGAGCGGGAGTTACCTACGAGCAGTACTTC
TRBV12-5	TRBD1	-	TRBJ1-4	CASGSPGQGEEKLFF	TGTGCTAGTGGTTCCCCGGGACAGGGAGAAGAAAAACTGTTTTTT
TRBV11-3	-	once	TRBJ1-1	CASSSGGNTEAFF	TGTGCCAGCAGCTCGGGAGGGAACACTGAAGCTTTCTTT
TRBV7-6	-	-	TRBJ1-1	CASSPRWGGTEAFF	TGTGCCAGCAGCCCGAGATGGGGGGGCACTGAAGCTTTCTTT
TRBV4-1	TRBD2	few	TRBJ2-5	CASSQVGLAAETQYF	TGCGCCAGCAGCCAAGTGGGACTAGCGGCAGAGACCCAGTACTTC
TRBV5-6	TRBD1	-	TRBJ2-7	CASSFGTGSYEQYF	TGTGCCAGCAGCTTCGGGACAGGTTCCTACGAGCAGTACTTC
TRBV29-1	-	-	TRBJ2-3	CSVGTASSTDTQYF	TGCAGCGTTGGAACTGCTTCTAGCACAGATACGCAGTATTTT
TRBV11-2	TRBD1	once	TRBJ2-7	CASSWDRGGYEQYF	TGTGCCAGCAGCTGGGACAGGGGAGGGTACGAGCAGTACTTC